These 30 T cell receptor beta chains were sequenced from one sample in a study of CXCR3-negative and CXCR3-positive naive CD8 T cells. The libraries of TRB cDNA were prepared using 5' RACE with UMI labels. Reanalyzing the 5' RACE reads, TCRdb keeps one entry per CDR3 protein, without DNA. The sample data list some 41,000 distinct CDR3 sequences. Sequencing was carried out using naive CXCR3- CD8+ T cells from blood. The subset is: CD45RO-CCR7+CD27+CD95- naive CD8+ T cells lacking CXCR3 (TNR3-). The receptors stem from a human donor in good health. Some clones in this sample may be carry-over from other donors' samples.

V gene TRBV29-1 combines with J gene TRBJ2-2; TCRdb outputs TRBD1, but without DNA this stays unchecked. CDR1 is SQVTM and CDR2 is ANQGSEA in the germline V gene. CDR3 length: 13 residues. This chain's CDR3 is CSAGTGGTGELFF.

The V and J genes are TRBV28 and TRBJ2-1; the D gene TCRdb calls, TRBD1, cannot be checked with no DNA. The CDR3 sequence is 14 residues long. CDR1 and CDR2 (germline): MDHEN, SYDVKM. CDR3: CASSITRTGGEQFF.

The gene calls are TRBV7-6 and TRBJ2-2; there is no DNA to check the TCRdb D call of TRBD2. This CDR3 is built from 13 residues. The V gene's germline CDR1 is SGHVS and CDR2 FNYEAQ. The CDR3 loop reads CASSSYVGTELFF.

CDR3 residues: CSVYLGLKGTGELFF. The genes are TRBV29-1 and TRBJ2-2; TCRdb names TRBD2, which stays unverified in the absence of DNA. Per the germline V gene, CDR1 is SQVTM and CDR2 is ANQGSEA. The CDR3 extends over 15 amino acids.

The chain has TRBV29-1 and TRBJ2-1; TCRdb gives TRBD1 as the D gene, but with no DNA this cannot be confirmed. There are 14 residues in the CDR3. Germline V gene lookup returns CDR1 SQVTM and CDR2 ANQGSEA. The CDR3 loop is CSVESTGARNEQFF.

CDR3 amino acids: CSVIGTGGSYEQYF. The genes are TRBV29-1 and TRBJ2-7; TCRdb outputs TRBD1, but without DNA this stays unchecked. The CDR3 is made up of 14 amino acids. Germline V CDR1 and CDR2: SQVTM, ANQGSEA.

The V call is TRBV12-3 or TRBV12-4, the J call TRBJ2-5. The CDR3 is 11 amino acids. The CDR3 reads CASSFSETQYF.

The V and J genes are TRBV20-1 and TRBJ2-7; the D call from TCRdb, TRBD1, cannot be confirmed without DNA. The length of the CDR3 is 20 residues. Germline V CDR1 and CDR2: DFQATT, SNEGSKA (reference sequence). The CDR3 is CSVRHMNAGGDPHSVYEQYF.

The genes are TRBV20-1 and TRBJ2-2; absent DNA, TCRdb's TRBD2 call cannot be checked. The germline V gene has CDR1 DFQATT and CDR2 SNEGSKA (reference sequence). The CDR3 runs to 16 residues. The CDR3 is CSARVSGGANTGELFF.

The chain carries TRBV28 and TRBJ2-2; as DNA is missing, the TRBD1 call by TCRdb cannot be tested. The germline V gene encodes CDR1 MDHEN and CDR2 SYDVKM. The CDR3 is 17 amino acids. The CDR3 reads CASSLGPRGLDTGELFF.

The gene calls are TRBV20-1 and TRBJ2-7; the D gene TCRdb calls, TRBD1, cannot be checked with no DNA. The CDR3 loop spans 13 amino acids. Germline-derived CDR1 and CDR2 are DFQATT and SNEGSKA (reference sequence). The CDR3 region is CSALAGESYEQYF.

The rearrangement links TRBV14 to TRBJ2-1; TCRdb's assignment of TRBD1 cannot be checked, as there is no DNA. The CDR3 has 16 amino acids. Germline CDR1 reads SGHDN; CDR2 reads FVKESK. The CDR3 region is CASSQDWAGVYNEQFF.

The chain recombines TRBV5-8 with TRBJ2-7. This CDR3 has 13 amino acids. In germline, CDR1 is SGHTS, CDR2 YDEGEE. The CDR3 loop reads CASSLQETYEQYF.

The rearrangement links TRBV21-1 to TRBJ2-1; the D gene TCRdb calls, TRBD2, cannot be checked with no DNA. TRBV21-1 is a documented pseudogene. The CDR3 has 19 amino acids. The CDR3 spells CASSKEPLAGGVSYNEQFF.

CDR3 protein: CASSLFSFAATQYF. The chain links TRBV28 to TRBJ2-5. Per the germline V gene, CDR1 is MDHEN and CDR2 is SYDVKM. The CDR3 is 14 amino acids.

The V call is TRBV7-8, the J call TRBJ2-1; TCRdb names TRBD1, which stays unverified in the absence of DNA. Germline CDR1 SGHVS, CDR2 FQNEAQ. This CDR3 has 12 amino acids. This CDR3 reads CASSLEGNEQFF.

CDR3 residues: CASSSPGQSYEQYF. V and J are TRBV7-9 and TRBJ2-7; TCRdb reports TRBD1, a call that lacks DNA to check it against. CDR1 and CDR2 (germline): SEHNR, FQNEAQ (reference sequence). The CDR3 loop spans 14 amino acids.

The chain combines TRBV7-3 with TRBJ2-5; without DNA, the TCRdb call of TRBD1 cannot be checked. From germline, CDR1 is SGHTA and CDR2 FQGTGA. The length of the CDR3 is 17 residues. This CDR3 is CASSSYIVQGAKETQYF.

The chain carries TRBV5-1 and TRBJ1-3; TCRdb's D gene call, TRBD1, goes unchecked for lack of DNA. The germline V gene encodes CDR1 SGHRS and CDR2 YFSETQ. The CDR3 is 15 residues long. The CDR3 region is CASSLIGTSGNTIYF.

The V and J genes are TRBV29-1 and TRBJ2-7; TCRdb selects TRBD1, and the lack of DNA leaves this call unchecked. CDR3 size: 11 residues. Germline V gene lookup returns CDR1 SQVTM and CDR2 ANQGSEA. CDR3 region: CSVSRGPEQYF.

The V call is TRBV4-3, the J call TRBJ2-7. The CDR3 spans 13 residues. The V gene's germline CDR1 is LGHNA and CDR2 YSLEER. CDR3: CASSQWIASEQYF.

The rearrangement uses TRBV5-1 and TRBJ2-1; TCRdb reports TRBD1, a call that lacks DNA to check it against. Germline V gene lookup returns CDR1 SGHRS and CDR2 YFSETQ. The CDR3 has 13 amino acids. The CDR3 loop is CASSTGPGIGQFF.

The chain employs TRBV15 and TRBJ2-1; without DNA, the TCRdb call of TRBD2 cannot be checked. The V gene's germline CDR1 is LNHNV and CDR2 YYDKDF (reference sequence). The CDR3 totals 15 residues. Here the CDR3 reads CATSRRTSVGNEQFF.

The rearrangement links TRBV4-2 to TRBJ2-1; the TRBD1 assignment by TCRdb is unverifiable without DNA. This CDR3 spans 15 amino acids. The germline V gene has CDR1 LGHNA and CDR2 YNFKEQ. The CDR3 sequence is CASSQVQGRGNEQFF.

V and J are TRBV24-1 and TRBJ2-3; TCRdb's D gene call, TRBD1, goes unchecked for lack of DNA. CDR1 KGHDR and CDR2 SFDVKD come from the germline V gene. The CDR3 loop spans 16 amino acids. This chain's CDR3 is CATSDLNTGISDTQYF.

The V call is TRBV11-1, the J call TRBJ2-7; TCRdb's assignment of TRBD2 cannot be checked, as there is no DNA. The length of the CDR3 is 15 residues. CDR1 and CDR2 from the germline V gene are SGHAT and FQDESV (reference sequence). CDR3 region: CASSQAAGYSYEQYF.

This sequence joins TRBV29-1 and TRBJ2-3. There are 14 residues in the CDR3. Germline CDR1 and CDR2: SQVTM and ANQGSEA. CDR3 region: CSVDDRETTDTQYF.

The rearrangement joins TRBV29-1 to TRBJ1-3; the TCRdb call, TRBD1, lacks DNA for checking. Germline assignment: CDR1 SQVTM and CDR2 ANQGSEA. The CDR3 extends over 13 amino acids. The CDR3 here is CSVTDRKGNTIYF.

The V and J genes are TRBV7-2 and TRBJ1-3. The CDR3 sequence is 16 residues long. Germline V CDR1 and CDR2: SGHTA, FQGNSA. CDR3 protein: CASSSEALSSGNTIYF.

The rearrangement links TRBV6-5 to TRBJ2-7; the TCRdb call, TRBD1, lacks DNA for checking. The CDR3 is made up of 16 amino acids. Germline assignment: CDR1 MNHEY and CDR2 SVGAGI. CDR3 amino acids: CASSYSNQGKTYEQYF.